This T cell receptor (beta chain) was sequenced during a study of cytomegalovirus exposure and HLA in healthy donors. Remarks on this clone: The antigen remains undetermined.

60 Vbeta and 13 Jbeta primers were used in PCR. TCRdb keeps only in-frame clones here, not all; method: immunoSEQ multiplex PCR. The repertoire holds about 130,000 clones, 75% to 90% seen once, with over 2.5% in the top ten. Germline CDR1 and CDR2: SEHNR and FQNEAQ (reference sequence). Trimming shortened V by 1 base and J by 4 bases, and 18 bases separated the two germline ends. This CDR3 region has 17 residues. Notes on the study in general: The analysis excluded some indistinguishable V segments, including TRBV6-2 and TRBV6-3.

Donors showed nominal health when sampled, although they likely had unrecorded immune exposures. This TCR was recovered from a male donor in good health and CMV-seronegative. The sequencing sample was made of PBMCs. The rearrangement links TRBV7-9 to TRBJ2-3; D may be TRBD1 (6 bases). This chain's CDR3 is CASSLGGEGDGADTQYF. CDR3 bases: TGTGCCAGCAGCTTAGGAGGTGAGGGGGATGGCGCAGATACGCAGTATTTT.